The 14 T cell receptor beta chains below come from one sample, sequenced in a study of shared clonotypes between healthy human individuals. TCRdb's copy holds only in-frame clones and misses some; the assay was immunoSEQ multiplex PCR. This sample yields 800,000 to 1,200,000 clones, of which 75% to 80% are seen a single time; about 0.52% belongs to the top ten. The sequenced sample was memory CD4+ T cells from PBMCs. The subset here: CD45RA-negative fraction. Source of these receptors: a man aged 18 to 35 in good health. Some clones in this sample may be carry-over from other donors' samples.

This clone has a handful of counts. CDR3: CASSDRTTDTQYF. Written as DNA, the CDR3 is TGTGCCAGCAGCGACCGTACCACAGATACGCAGTATTTT. This chain uses TRBV2 with TRBJ2-3, with D uncertain. This CDR3 has 13 residues. Trimming stripped 6 bases from V and 2 bases from J, with 9 bases between. Looked up from germline, CDR1 is SNHLY and CDR2 is FYNNEI.

This clone occurred once. The chain couples TRBV7-2 to TRBJ1-1, with a tentative D call TRBD1 (5 bases). Germline CDR1 reads SGHTA; CDR2 reads FQGNSA. The ends were cut back, 6 bases at V and 0 bases at J, with 17 bases in the middle. The CDR3 loop spans 16 amino acids. This CDR3 reads CASSSGTLRMNTEAFF. As DNA, the CDR3 is TGTGCCAGCAGTTCCGGGACTTTACGCATGAACACTGAAGCTTTCTTT.

The rearrangement uses TRBV9 and TRBJ2-3; D gene ambiguous. The ends were cut back, 0 bases at V and 1 base at J, with 9 bases in the middle. Germline CDR1 reads SGDLS; CDR2 reads YYNGEE. This CDR3 region has 15 residues. The CDR3 region is CASSVDGPGTDTQYF. CDR3 nucleotides: TGTGCCAGCAGCGTAGACGGCCCGGGCACAGATACGCAGTATTTT. Variable domain in full (rest from reference TRBV9 and TRBJ2-3): DSGVTQTPKHLITATGQRVTLRCSPRSGDLSVYWYQQSLDQGLQFLIQYYNGEERAKGNILERFSAQQFPDLHSELNLSSLELGDSALYFCASSVDGPGTDTQYFGPGTRLTVL.

This chain uses TRBV6-1 with TRBJ1-5; D may be TRBD1 (5 bases). CDR1 and CDR2 from the germline V gene are MNHNS and SASEGT. The germline V and J ends were trimmed by 4 bases and 2 bases, with 12 bases remaining between them. The length of the CDR3 is 15 residues. The CDR3 DNA reads TGTGCCAGCAGTGGCGACAGAGGCGGCAATCAGCCCCAGCATTTT. Its translation: CASSGDRGGNQPQHF.

The chain links TRBV10-3 to TRBJ2-5, with 9 bases that match TRBD2. The V and J ends lost 7 bases and 1 base, in that order; junction bases with no gene match: 1. The CDR3 spans 13 residues. Germline CDR1 reads ENHRY; CDR2 reads SYGVKD. CDR3 residues: CAIKTSGQETQYF. CDR3 DNA: TGTGCCATCAAGACTAGCGGCCAAGAGACCCAGTACTTC.

The gene calls are TRBV9 and TRBJ2-3, with D possibly being TRBD2 (6 bases). Germline CDR1 and CDR2: SGDLS and YYNGEE. The CDR3 contains 14 residues. With 3 bases removed from V and 8 bases from J, the gap between germline ends came to 16 bases. CDR3 coding DNA: TGTGCCAGCAGCGCCGTTCGGAGGGAGGCTACGCAGTATTTT. The encoded protein is CASSAVRREATQYF. The entire variable domain, with the rest obtained from reference TRBV9 and TRBJ2-3, is as follows: DSGVTQTPKHLITATGQRVTLRCSPRSGDLSVYWYQQSLDQGLQFLIQYYNGEERAKGNILERFSAQQFPDLHSELNLSSLELGDSALYFCASSAVRREATQYFGPGTRLTVL.

The J gene is TRBJ1-1, the V gene TRBV6-5; no clear D gene. Trimming stripped 0 bases from V and 1 base from J, with 9 bases between. Germline loops: CDR1 MNHEY, CDR2 SVGAGI. The CDR3 covers 15 residues. CDR3 region: CASSYSSVQNTEAFF. The DNA of the CDR3 is TGTGCCAGCAGTTACTCATCGGTTCAGAACACTGAAGCTTTCTTT.

This sequence joins TRBV19 and TRBJ1-1; 8 nucleotides agree with TRBD1. V shed 5 bases, J shed 0 bases, and the junction held 5 bases outside the gene matches. The CDR3 is 15 residues long. Per germline, CDR1 LNHDA and CDR2 SQIVND (reference sequence). In nucleotides, the CDR3 is TGTGCCAGTAGTGGAAGGACAGGGTTGAACACTGAAGCTTTCTTT. Translated, it gives CASSGRTGLNTEAFF.

The chain uses TRBV5-6 and TRBJ2-7; D not certain. This CDR3 is built from 11 residues. In germline, CDR1 is SGHDT, CDR2 YYEEEE. V was trimmed by 5 bases and J by 2 bases, leaving 5 bases between them. The CDR3: CASSRAYEQYF. CDR3 nucleotide sequence: TGTGCCAGCAGTAGGGCCTACGAGCAGTACTTC.

The rearrangement uses TRBV28 and TRBJ1-4; 7 positions agree with TRBD1. CDR1 MDHEN and CDR2 SYDVKM come from the germline V gene. CDR3 length equals 14 residues. With 1 base clipped from V and 8 bases from J, the junction kept 4 bases outside the gene matches. The chain's CDR3 is CASSLSGGYEKLFF. CDR3 in DNA: TGTGCCAGCAGTTTATCAGGGGGGTACGAAAAACTGTTTTTT.

The CDR3 region has the DNA TGTGCCAGCAGCGGGACTAGCGGGAGGGTACGTGGAGATACGCAGTATTTT. Translated, it gives CASSGTSGRVRGDTQYF. This chain connects TRBV7-2 to TRBJ2-3, with 16 bases identical to TRBD2. CDR3 length equals 17 residues. CDR1 and CDR2 from the germline V gene are SGHTA and FQGNSA. J gave up 5 bases and V 5 bases, and 7 bases lay outside the gene matches.

The chain carries TRBV6-6 and TRBJ1-1; 7 bases match TRBD1. V lost 0 bases and J lost 11; bases outside the gene matches: 15. The length of the CDR3 is 16 residues. Per germline, CDR1 MNHNY and CDR2 SVGAGI (reference sequence). CDR3 in DNA: TGTGCCAGCAGTTACTCCCGGGGCCAGGGGGTGAGGGATGCTTTCTTT. Translated, it gives CASSYSRGQGVRDAFF.

This clone appeared many times. This rearrangement joins TRBV14 to TRBJ2-5; TRBD2 matches at 8 bases. The junction had 7 bases not matched to a gene; V was cut back by 2 bases and J by 5 bases. CDR1 is SGHDN and CDR2 is FVKESK in the germline V gene. The CDR3 totals 15 residues. CDR3 protein: CASSQRTSNSETQYF. The CDR3 DNA reads TGTGCCAGCAGCCAAAGGACTAGCAACTCGGAGACCCAGTACTTC.

V is TRBV7-9 and J is TRBJ1-2, with 8 bases lining up with TRBD1. Looked up from germline, CDR1 is SEHNR and CDR2 is FQNEAQ (reference sequence). With 0 bases clipped from V and 8 bases from J, the junction kept 5 bases outside the gene matches. The CDR3 sequence is 14 residues long. CDR3 DNA: TGTGCCAGCAGCTTAGCGACAGGGGCAGGAGGCTACACCTTC. Translation gives CASSLATGAGGYTF.